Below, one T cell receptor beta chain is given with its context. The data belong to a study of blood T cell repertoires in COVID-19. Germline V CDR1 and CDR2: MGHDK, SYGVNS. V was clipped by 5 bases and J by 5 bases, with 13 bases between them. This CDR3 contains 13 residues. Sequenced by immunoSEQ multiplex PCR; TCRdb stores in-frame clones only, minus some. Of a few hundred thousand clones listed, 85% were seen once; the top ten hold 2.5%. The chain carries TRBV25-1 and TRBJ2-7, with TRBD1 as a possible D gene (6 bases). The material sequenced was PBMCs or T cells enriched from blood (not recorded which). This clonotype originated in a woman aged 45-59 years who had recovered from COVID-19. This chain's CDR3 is CASSRQGFNEQYF. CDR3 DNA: TGTGCCAGCAGTAGGCAGGGGTTCAACGAGCAGTACTTC.